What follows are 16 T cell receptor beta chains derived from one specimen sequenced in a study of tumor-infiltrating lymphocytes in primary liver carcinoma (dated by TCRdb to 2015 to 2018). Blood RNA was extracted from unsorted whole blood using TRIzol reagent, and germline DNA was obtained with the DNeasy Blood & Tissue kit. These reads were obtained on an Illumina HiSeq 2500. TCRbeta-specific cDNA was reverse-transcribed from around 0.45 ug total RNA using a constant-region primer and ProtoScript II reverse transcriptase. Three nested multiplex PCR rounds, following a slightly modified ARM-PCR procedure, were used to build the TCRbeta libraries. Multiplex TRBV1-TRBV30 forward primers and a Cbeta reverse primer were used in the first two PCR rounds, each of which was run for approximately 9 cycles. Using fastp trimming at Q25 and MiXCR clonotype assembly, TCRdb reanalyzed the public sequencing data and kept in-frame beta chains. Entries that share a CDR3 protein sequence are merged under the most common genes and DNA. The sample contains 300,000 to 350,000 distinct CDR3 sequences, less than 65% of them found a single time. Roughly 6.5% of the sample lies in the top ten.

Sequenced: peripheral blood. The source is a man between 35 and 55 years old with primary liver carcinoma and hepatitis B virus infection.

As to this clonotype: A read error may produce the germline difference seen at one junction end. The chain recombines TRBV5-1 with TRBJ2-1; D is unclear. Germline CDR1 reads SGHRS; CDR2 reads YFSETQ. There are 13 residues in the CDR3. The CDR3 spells CVSSLEQYNEQFF. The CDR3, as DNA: TGCGTCAGCAGCTTGGAGCAGTACAATGAGCAGTTCTTC.

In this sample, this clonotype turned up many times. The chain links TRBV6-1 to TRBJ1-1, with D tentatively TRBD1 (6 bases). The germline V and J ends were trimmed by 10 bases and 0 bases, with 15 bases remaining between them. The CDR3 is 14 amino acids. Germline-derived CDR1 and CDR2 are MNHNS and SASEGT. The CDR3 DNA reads TGTGCCACCGTACAAGGGGGGGTGAACACTGAAGCTTTCTTT. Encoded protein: CATVQGGVNTEAFF.

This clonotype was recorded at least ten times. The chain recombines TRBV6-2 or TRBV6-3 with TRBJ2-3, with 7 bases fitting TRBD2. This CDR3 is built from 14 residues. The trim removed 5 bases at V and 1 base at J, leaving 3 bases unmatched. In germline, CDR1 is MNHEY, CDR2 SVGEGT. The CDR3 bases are TGTGCCAGCAGTAATCTAGCGGGCACAGATACGCAGTATTTT. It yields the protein CASSNLAGTDTQYF.

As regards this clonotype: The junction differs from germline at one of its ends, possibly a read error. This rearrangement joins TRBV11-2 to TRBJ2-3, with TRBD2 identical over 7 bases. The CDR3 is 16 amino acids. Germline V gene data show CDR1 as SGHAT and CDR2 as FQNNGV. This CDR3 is CDSSSGTKGGTDTQYF. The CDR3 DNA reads TGTGACAGCAGCTCGGGGACTAAAGGCGGCACAGATACACAGTATTTT.

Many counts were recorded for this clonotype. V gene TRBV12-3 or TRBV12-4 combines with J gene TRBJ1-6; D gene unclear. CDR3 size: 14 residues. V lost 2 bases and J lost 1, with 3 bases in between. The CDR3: CASSLNSYNSPLHF. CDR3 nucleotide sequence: TGTGCCAGCAGTTTAAATTCCTATAATTCACCCCTCCACTTT.

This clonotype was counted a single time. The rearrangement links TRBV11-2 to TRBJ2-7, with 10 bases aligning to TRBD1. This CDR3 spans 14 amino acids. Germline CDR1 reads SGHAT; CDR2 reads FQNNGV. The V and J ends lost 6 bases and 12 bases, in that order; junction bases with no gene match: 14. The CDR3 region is CASRSGTGDYKLYF. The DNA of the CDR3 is TGTGCCAGCAGGTCCGGGACAGGGGACTACAAGCTGTACTTC.

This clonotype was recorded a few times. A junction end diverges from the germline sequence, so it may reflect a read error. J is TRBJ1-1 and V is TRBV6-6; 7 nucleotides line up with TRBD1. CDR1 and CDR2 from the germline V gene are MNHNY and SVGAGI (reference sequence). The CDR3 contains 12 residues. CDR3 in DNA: TGTGTCAGCAGTCAGACAGGGACTGAAGCTTTCTTT. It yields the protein CVSSQTGTEAFF.

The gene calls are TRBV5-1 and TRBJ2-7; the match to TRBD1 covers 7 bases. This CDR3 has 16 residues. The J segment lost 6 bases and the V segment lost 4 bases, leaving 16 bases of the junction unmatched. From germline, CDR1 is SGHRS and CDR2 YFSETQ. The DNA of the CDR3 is TGCGCCAGCAGCCCCAATCCGGCCGGGACAGCCAGCGAGCAGTACTTC. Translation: CASSPNPAGTASEQYF. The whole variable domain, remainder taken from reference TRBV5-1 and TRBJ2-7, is KAGVTQTPRYLIKTRGQQVTLSCSPISGHRSVSWYQQTPGQGLQFLFEYFSETQRNKGNFPGRFSGRQFSNSRSEMNVSTLELGDSALYLCASSPNPAGTASEQYFGPGTRLTVT.

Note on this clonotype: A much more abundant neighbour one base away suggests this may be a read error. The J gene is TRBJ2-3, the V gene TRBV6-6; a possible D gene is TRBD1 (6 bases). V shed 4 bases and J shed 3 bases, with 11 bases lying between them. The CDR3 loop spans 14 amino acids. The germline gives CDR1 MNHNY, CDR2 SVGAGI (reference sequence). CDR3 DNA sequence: TGTGCCAGCAGTTGTGGACAGAGAACAGATACGCAGTATTTT. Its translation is CASSCGQRTDTQYF.

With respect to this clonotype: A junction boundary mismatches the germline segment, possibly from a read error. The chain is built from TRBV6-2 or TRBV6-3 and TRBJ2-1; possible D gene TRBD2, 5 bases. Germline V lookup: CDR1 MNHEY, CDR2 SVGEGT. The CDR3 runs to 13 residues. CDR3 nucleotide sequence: TGTGCCAGCAGTTATTCCGGGATCAATGAGCACTTCTTC. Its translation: CASSYSGINEHFF.

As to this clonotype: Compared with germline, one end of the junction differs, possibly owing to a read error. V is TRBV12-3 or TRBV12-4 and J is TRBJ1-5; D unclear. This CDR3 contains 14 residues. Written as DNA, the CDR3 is TGCGCCAGCAGTTTCCAGTATTGCAATCAGCCCCAGCATTTT. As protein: CASSFQYCNQPQHF.

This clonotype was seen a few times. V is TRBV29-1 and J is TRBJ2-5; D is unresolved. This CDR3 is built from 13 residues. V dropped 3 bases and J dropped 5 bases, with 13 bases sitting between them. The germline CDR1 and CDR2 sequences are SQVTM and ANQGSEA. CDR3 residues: CSVEKANKETQYF. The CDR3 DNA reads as TGCAGCGTTGAGAAGGCAAATAAGGAGACCCAGTACTTC.

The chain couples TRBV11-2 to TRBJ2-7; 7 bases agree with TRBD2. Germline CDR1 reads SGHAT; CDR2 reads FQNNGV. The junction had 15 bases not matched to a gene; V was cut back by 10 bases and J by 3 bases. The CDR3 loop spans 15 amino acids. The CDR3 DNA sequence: TGTGCCAACAGACCCTCCTTCGGACTAGTCTACGAGCAGTACTTC. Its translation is CANRPSFGLVYEQYF.

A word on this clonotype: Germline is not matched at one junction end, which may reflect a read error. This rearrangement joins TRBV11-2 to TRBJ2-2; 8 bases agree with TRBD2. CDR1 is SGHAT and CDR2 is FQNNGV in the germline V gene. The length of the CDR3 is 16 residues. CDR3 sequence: CASCTLGLDRYGELFF. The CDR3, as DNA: TGTGCCAGCTGCACCCTGGGACTAGATCGTTACGGGGAGTTGTTTTTT.

CDR3 nucleotides: TGCGCCAGCAGCCAAGATTTACGGGGCAGGGCCTATGGCTACACCTTC. This sequence encodes CASSQDLRGRAYGYTF. V is TRBV4-1 and J is TRBJ1-2, with D perhaps matching TRBD1 (5 bases). The CDR3 contains 16 residues. Trimming took off 0 bases at V and 4 bases at J, with 15 bases between the two ends. Germline V gene lookup returns CDR1 MGHRA and CDR2 YSYEKL.

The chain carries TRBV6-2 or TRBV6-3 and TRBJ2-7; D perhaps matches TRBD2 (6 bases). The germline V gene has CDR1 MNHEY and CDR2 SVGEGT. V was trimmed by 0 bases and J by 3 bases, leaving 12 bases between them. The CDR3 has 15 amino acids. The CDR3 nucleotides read TGTGCCAGCAGTTACTCGGGTACTAGCAGCTACGAGCAGTACTTC. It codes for CASSYSGTSSYEQYF.